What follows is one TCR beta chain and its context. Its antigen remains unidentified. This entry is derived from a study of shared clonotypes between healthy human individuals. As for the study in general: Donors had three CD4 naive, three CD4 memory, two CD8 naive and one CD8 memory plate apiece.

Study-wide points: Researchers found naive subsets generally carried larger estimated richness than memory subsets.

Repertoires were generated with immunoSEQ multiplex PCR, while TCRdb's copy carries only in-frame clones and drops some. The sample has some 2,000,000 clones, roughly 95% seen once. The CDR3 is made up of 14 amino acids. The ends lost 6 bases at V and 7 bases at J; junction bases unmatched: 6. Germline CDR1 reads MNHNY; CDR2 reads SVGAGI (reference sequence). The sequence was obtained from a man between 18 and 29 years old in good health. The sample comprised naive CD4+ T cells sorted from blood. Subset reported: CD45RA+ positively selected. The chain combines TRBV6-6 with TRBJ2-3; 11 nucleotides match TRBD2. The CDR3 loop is CASSSSGGANTQYF. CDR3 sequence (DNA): TGTGCCAGCAGCAGTAGCGGGGGGGCAAATACGCAGTATTTT.